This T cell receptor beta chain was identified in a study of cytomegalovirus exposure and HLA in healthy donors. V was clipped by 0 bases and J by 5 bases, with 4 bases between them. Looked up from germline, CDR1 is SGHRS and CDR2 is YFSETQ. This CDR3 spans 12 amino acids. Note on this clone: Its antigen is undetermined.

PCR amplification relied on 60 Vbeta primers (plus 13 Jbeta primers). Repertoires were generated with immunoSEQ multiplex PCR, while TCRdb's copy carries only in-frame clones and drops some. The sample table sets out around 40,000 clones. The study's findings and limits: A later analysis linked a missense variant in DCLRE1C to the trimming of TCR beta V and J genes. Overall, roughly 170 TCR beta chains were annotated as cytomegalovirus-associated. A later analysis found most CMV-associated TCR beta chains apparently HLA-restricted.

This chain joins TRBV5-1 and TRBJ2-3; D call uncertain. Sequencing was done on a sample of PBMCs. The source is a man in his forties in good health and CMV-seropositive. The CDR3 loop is CASSLVIDTQYF. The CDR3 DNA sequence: TGCGCCAGCAGCTTGGTAATAGATACGCAGTATTTT.